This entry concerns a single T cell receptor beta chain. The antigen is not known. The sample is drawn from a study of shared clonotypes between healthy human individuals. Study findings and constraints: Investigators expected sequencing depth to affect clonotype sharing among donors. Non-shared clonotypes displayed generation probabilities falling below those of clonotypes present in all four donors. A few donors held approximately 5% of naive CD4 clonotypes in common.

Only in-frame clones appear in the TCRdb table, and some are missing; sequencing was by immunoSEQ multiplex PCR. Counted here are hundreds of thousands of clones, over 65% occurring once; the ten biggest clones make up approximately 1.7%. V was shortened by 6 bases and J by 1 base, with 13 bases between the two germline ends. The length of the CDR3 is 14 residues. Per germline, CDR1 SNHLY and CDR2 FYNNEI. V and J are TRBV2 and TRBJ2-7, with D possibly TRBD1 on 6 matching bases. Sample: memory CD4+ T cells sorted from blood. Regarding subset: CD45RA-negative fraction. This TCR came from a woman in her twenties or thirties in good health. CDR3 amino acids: CASRAAGASYEQYF. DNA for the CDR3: TGTGCCAGCAGGGCGGCAGGGGCGTCCTACGAGCAGTACTTC.